This T cell receptor beta chain was profiled in a study of beta chain features in type 1 diabetes. Findings and limits, study-wide: Fewer junction insertions and more nucleotide deletions appeared in type 1 diabetes patients. Across all four CD4+ subsets, people with type 1 diabetes showed modestly shorter TCRB CDR3s.

Points on this clone: No antigen is known for it.

Sequenced material consisted of expressed TCRB transcripts (all of the isolated RNA was reverse transcribed). Some clones are missing from TCRdb's copy, which holds only in-frame ones; the method was immunoSEQ multiplex PCR. The top ten hold around 0.015% of the sample, which has hundreds of thousands of clones, approximately 15% seen once. The source is a man aged 18 to 30 with type 1 diabetes. The specimen sequenced was naive CD4+ T cells from blood.

CDR3 sequence (DNA): TGTGCCAGCAGCCGGACTAGCGGGGGGGCAGATGAGCAGTTCTTC. Its protein product is CASSRTSGGADEQFF. The gene calls are TRBV7-2 and TRBJ2-1; 15 nucleotides align to TRBD2. This CDR3 contains 15 residues. Trimming removed 5 bases from V and 8 bases from J; junction bases left unmatched: 4. Germline assignment: CDR1 SGHTA and CDR2 FQGNSA.